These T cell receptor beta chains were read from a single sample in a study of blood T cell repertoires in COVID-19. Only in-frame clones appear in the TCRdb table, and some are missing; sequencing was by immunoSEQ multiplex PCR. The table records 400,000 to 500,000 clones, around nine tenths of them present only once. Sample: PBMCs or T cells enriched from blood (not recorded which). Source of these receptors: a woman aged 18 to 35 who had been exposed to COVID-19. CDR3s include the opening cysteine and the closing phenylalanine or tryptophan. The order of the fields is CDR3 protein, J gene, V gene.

CASTPGTTPYNEQFF TRBJ2-1 TRBV5-1
CASRDSNTGELFF TRBJ2-2 TRBV6-5
CASSIGTGDSYEQYF TRBJ2-7 TRBV19
CASSADRGLGYTF TRBJ1-2 TRBV25-1
CASSLMLGQGKEQFF TRBJ2-1 TRBV7-7
CASAGGLIDIQYF TRBJ2-4 TRBV12-5
CASSPGLAGEQYF TRBJ2-7 TRBV4-1
CASSFRASGVNEQFF TRBJ2-1 TRBV7-2
CASNRIRGFNSPLHF TRBJ1-6 TRBV6-5
CASSLQGEPGNTIYF TRBJ1-3 TRBV4-2
CASTGGNSNQPQHF TRBJ1-5 TRBV28
CASSPLLAGTDTQYF TRBJ2-3 TRBV19
CASSDGGTEAFF TRBJ1-1 TRBV5-5
CASSLARADYEQYF TRBJ2-7 TRBV7-2
CASSSLAGYEQYF TRBJ2-7 TRBV12-3/TRBV12-4
CAISEGQGYEQYF TRBJ2-7 TRBV10-3
CASSQGQGNEKLFF TRBJ1-4 TRBV9
CASTHIGGYTF TRBJ1-2 TRBV12-3/TRBV12-4
CATSRDRGDTEAFF TRBJ1-1 TRBV15
CASSVTGTGHYEQYF TRBJ2-7 TRBV28
CASSEARQGAQETQYF TRBJ2-5 TRBV2
CAWSDQGTVAFF TRBJ1-1 TRBV30
CASSLIREAGSYGYTF TRBJ1-2 TRBV27
CASSLSATADSGANVLTF TRBJ2-6 TRBV5-5
CASSPRDTPSYEQYF TRBJ2-7 TRBV19
CASRVGGRGYYEQYF TRBJ2-7 TRBV27
CASRTPGLEIWSPGELFF TRBJ2-2 TRBV19